What follows are 10 T cell receptor beta chains derived from one specimen sequenced in a study of CD8+ T cells in alopecia areata. Treatment meaning: oral pan-JAK inhibitor, 5-10 mg twice daily. In each case, RNA was isolated and then reverse transcribed into cDNA as the sequencing template. Sequencing was performed with immunoSEQ multiplex PCR; in TCRdb, only in-frame clones are kept and a portion is missing. Of 150,000 or so clones in the sample, 50% to 70% were seen once. The specimen comprised CD4+ T cells sorted from blood, sampled at week 4, from a patient treated with tofacitinib. These receptors originate from a human donor with alopecia areata.

In this sample, this clone turned up once. V gene TRBV6-5 combines with J gene TRBJ1-2; D gene unclear. The CDR3 runs to 13 residues. CDR1 is MNHEY, CDR2 SVGAGI, per germline. Deletions cut 5 bases from V and 2 bases from J, with 9 bases between. This CDR3 reads CASSLDKNYGYTF. The CDR3 coding sequence is TGTGCCAGCAGTCTAGACAAGAACTATGGCTACACCTTC.

The V gene is TRBV13, the J gene TRBJ1-4, with unresolved D. The CDR3 is 13 amino acids. Germline V gene sequence: CDR1 PRHDT, CDR2 FYEKMQ (reference sequence). Between the trimmed V and J ends, which lost 2 bases and 5 bases, there was a span of 6 bases. The CDR3 sequence: CASSLIGNEKLFF. The CDR3 nucleotides read TGTGCCAGCAGCTTAATAGGGAATGAAAAACTGTTTTTT.

J is TRBJ2-4 and V is TRBV15; D ambiguous. CDR3 length equals 12 residues. Trimming pared 9 bases from V and 1 base from J, leaving 7 bases between. Germline CDR1 reads LNHNV; CDR2 reads YYDKDF (reference sequence). CDR3 in amino acids: CATVAAKNIQYF. CDR3 DNA: TGTGCCACTGTCGCCGCCAAAAACATTCAGTACTTC.

The chain recombines TRBV29-1 with TRBJ2-2; 9 bases match TRBD2. This CDR3 spans 15 amino acids. CDR1 is SQVTM and CDR2 is ANQGSEA in the germline V gene. V dropped 6 bases and J dropped 3; count of bases not matched to a gene: 8. The CDR3 protein is CSVRLTSGYTGELFF. The CDR3 region has the DNA TGCAGCGTCCGCCTGACTAGCGGTTACACCGGGGAGCTGTTTTTT.

The rearrangement joins TRBV7-9 to TRBJ2-2; TRBD1 is a possible D gene (5 bases). Trimming removed 5 bases from V and 2 bases from J, with 9 bases in between. This CDR3 has 14 residues. The germline V gene encodes CDR1 SEHNR and CDR2 FQNEAQ (reference sequence). CDR3 DNA sequence: TGTGCCAGCAGCCCCGACAGAAACACCGGGGAGCTGTTTTTT. It translates to CASSPDRNTGELFF.

CDR3 DNA sequence: TGCAGCGTTGAGACAGAGCGTGAAAAACTGTTTTTT. Residues: CSVETEREKLFF. The chain joins TRBV29-1 to TRBJ1-4, with TRBD1 as a possible D gene (5 bases). This CDR3 is built from 12 residues. Germline V gene sequence: CDR1 SQVTM, CDR2 ANQGSEA. Trimming left V 3 bases short and J 7 bases short, with 9 bases between.

This chain uses TRBV2 with TRBJ1-5; TRBD1 is a possible D gene (6 bases). V dropped 5 bases and J dropped 4 bases, with 12 bases sitting between them. The CDR3 sequence is 14 residues long. Per the germline V gene, CDR1 is SNHLY and CDR2 is FYNNEI. CDR3 region: CASSFRQGNQPQHF. The CDR3 coding sequence is TGTGCCAGCAGTTTCAGGCAGGGGAATCAGCCCCAGCATTTT. The full variable domain, rest sourced from reference TRBV2 and TRBJ1-5, is EPEVTQTPSHQVTQMGQEVILRCVPISNHLYFYWYRQILGQKVEFLVSFYNNEISEKSEIFDDQFSVERPDGSNFTLKIRSTKLEDSAMYFCASSFRQGNQPQHFGDGTRLSIL.

The chain carries TRBV2 and TRBJ1-4; D is undetermined. Trimming removed 5 bases at V and 8 bases at J, with 12 bases between. Germline V gives CDR1 SNHLY, CDR2 FYNNEI. CDR3 length: 13 amino acids. The CDR3 loop reads CASSTGLGEKLFF. The CDR3 nucleotides are TGTGCCAGCAGTACCGGGCTTGGGGAAAAACTGTTTTTT.

This clone was seen once. The rearrangement joins TRBV2 to TRBJ1-2, with D unresolved. CDR1 and CDR2 (germline): SNHLY, FYNNEI. This CDR3 is built from 13 residues. V lost 1 base and J lost 8, with 11 bases in between. Written as DNA, the CDR3 is TGTGCCAGCAGTGAAGACACGACCTGGGGCTACACCTTC. Translating it yields CASSEDTTWGYTF.

The chain couples TRBV6-5 to TRBJ2-5; 7 bases line up with TRBD2. The V gene's germline CDR1 is MNHEY and CDR2 SVGAGI. The CDR3 extends over 14 amino acids. The trim removed 6 bases at V and 5 bases at J, leaving 9 bases unmatched. CDR3 in DNA: TGTGCCAGCAGACGAGGACTAGGCGGGGAGACCCAGTACTTC. It specifies CASRRGLGGETQYF.